These 12 T cell receptor beta chains share one sample of origin, sequenced in a study of OX40 agonist ivuxolimab in advanced cancers. Data came from immunoSEQ multiplex PCR; TCRdb stores just in-frame clones and leaves some out. Among tens of thousands of clones listed, more than 75% were seen once. Sequencing used CD4+ or CD8+ T cells sorted from blood, obtained in a trial of the OX40 agonist ivuxolimab. The receptors shown here come from an adult with an advanced solid tumor such as melanoma, head and neck, liver or kidney cancer.

V usage is TRBV7-2 and J usage is TRBJ2-5; 8 bases line up with TRBD2. The CDR3 has 13 residues. V shed 8 bases, J shed 5 bases, and the junction held 7 bases outside the gene matches. Germline lookup yields CDR1 SGHTA and CDR2 FQGNSA. CDR3 nucleotide sequence: TGTGCCAGCCGGGGGGGGGCACTGGAGACCCAGTACTTC. The encoded protein is CASRGGALETQYF.

The rearrangement uses TRBV6-1 and TRBJ1-5, with D unresolved. This CDR3 has 15 residues. Germline CDR1 and CDR2: MNHNS and SASEGT. V lost 4 bases, J lost 0 bases, and 10 bases lay in between. The CDR3 nucleotides read TGTGCCAGCAGTGTTCCGGGAGGTAGCAATCAGCCCCAGCATTTT. It specifies CASSVPGGSNQPQHF.

The CDR3 spells CAWAPGGRSYNSPLHF. Here the CDR3 DNA reads TGTGCCTGGGCGCCCGGGGGACGATCCTATAATTCACCCCTCCACTTT. V is TRBV30 and J is TRBJ1-6, with D possibly being TRBD1 (5 bases). The CDR3 contains 16 residues. Germline V gene data show CDR1 as GTSNPN and CDR2 as SVGIG (reference sequence). Trimming removed 5 bases at V and 1 base at J, with 15 bases between.

V usage is TRBV19 and J usage is TRBJ1-2, with no clear D. The V end was cut by 5 bases, the J end by 6 bases, with 19 bases between. Germline V gene sequence: CDR1 LNHDA, CDR2 SQIVND (reference sequence). There are 15 residues in the CDR3. The chain's CDR3 is CASSHASSSRNGYTF. The CDR3 nucleotides read TGTGCCAGTAGTCATGCATCCAGTTCCAGGAATGGCTACACCTTC.

V and J are TRBV28 and TRBJ2-3; maybe TRBD2 (5 bases). The length of the CDR3 is 11 residues. The V end was cut by 5 bases, the J end by 7 bases, with 7 bases between. Germline V gene lookup returns CDR1 MDHEN and CDR2 SYDVKM. The CDR3 loop reads CASSAGYTQYF. DNA of the CDR3: TGTGCCAGCAGTGCGGGTTATACGCAGTATTTT.

The chain joins TRBV18 to TRBJ2-5, with a weak D call TRBD1 (6 bases). The germline V gene has CDR1 KGHSH and CDR2 LQKENI. The CDR3 covers 15 residues. Trimming took 3 bases from V and 4 from J, leaving 15 bases between them. CDR3 loop: CASSPMSGDGETQYF. DNA for the CDR3: TGTGCCAGCTCACCGATGTCAGGGGATGGAGAGACCCAGTACTTC.

A remark on this clone: Germline and junction disagree at one end, which may indicate a read error. The chain is built from TRBV18 and TRBJ1-3; no definite D call. The CDR3 is 17 residues long. The germline V gene has CDR1 KGHSH and CDR2 LQKENI. The CDR3 is CASSPARTWASRNTIYF. The CDR3 DNA sequence: TGTGCCAGCTCACCCGCCAGGACTTGGGCCTCTCGAAACACCATATATTTT.

The V gene is TRBV28, the J gene TRBJ1-2; 7 nucleotides agree with TRBD1. Trimming removed 7 bases from V and 4 bases from J; junction bases left unmatched: 15. The CDR3 covers 16 residues. The germline V gene encodes CDR1 MDHEN and CDR2 SYDVKM. CDR3 DNA sequence: TGTGCCAGCACCCAAGAGACCCCGACAGGGAGCTATGGCTACACCTTC. It yields the protein CASTQETPTGSYGYTF.

The V gene is TRBV5-1, the J gene TRBJ2-6; D gene unclear. The germline V gene encodes CDR1 SGHRS and CDR2 YFSETQ. There are 17 residues in the CDR3. Trimming shortened V by 2 bases and J by 0 bases, and 12 bases separated the two germline ends. In DNA, the CDR3 is TGCGCCAGCAGCTTATCTGTCTCAACCTCTGGGGCCAACGTCCTGACTTTC. This translates into CASSLSVSTSGANVLTF.

The chain employs TRBV7-9 and TRBJ1-5, with a possible D match to TRBD1 (5 bases). CDR3 length: 15 amino acids. Trimming left V 1 base short and J 1 base short, with 8 bases between. CDR1 and CDR2 (germline): SEHNR, FQNEAQ (reference sequence). This CDR3 is CASSLGGESNQPQHF. CDR3 sequence (DNA): TGTGCCAGCAGCTTAGGGGGGGAAAGCAATCAGCCCCAGCATTTT.

The V gene is TRBV11-1, the J gene TRBJ2-7; no clear D. Germline lookup yields CDR1 SGHAT and CDR2 FQDESV (reference sequence). The CDR3 is 13 residues long. Trimming took 5 bases from V and 0 from J, leaving 8 bases between them. The CDR3 here is CASSGPSSYEQYV. The DNA for the CDR3 is TGTGCCAGCAGCGGGCCGAGCTCCTACGAGCAGTACGTC.

V and J are TRBV12-5 and TRBJ1-1; no definite D call. The germline CDR1 and CDR2 sequences are LGHNT and FRNRAP. This CDR3 region has 12 residues. V lost 4 bases and J lost 7, with 10 bases in between. CDR3 amino acids: CASGSRAHEAFF. The DNA of the CDR3 is TGTGCTAGTGGTTCCCGGGCCCATGAAGCTTTCTTT. Using reference TRBV12-5 and TRBJ1-1 for the parts outside the CDR3, the full variable domain is DARVTQTPRHKVTEMGQEVTMRCQPILGHNTVFWYRQTMMQGLELLAYFRNRAPLDDSGMPKDRFSAEMPDATLATLKIQPSEPRDSAVYFCASGSRAHEAFFGQGTRLTVV.